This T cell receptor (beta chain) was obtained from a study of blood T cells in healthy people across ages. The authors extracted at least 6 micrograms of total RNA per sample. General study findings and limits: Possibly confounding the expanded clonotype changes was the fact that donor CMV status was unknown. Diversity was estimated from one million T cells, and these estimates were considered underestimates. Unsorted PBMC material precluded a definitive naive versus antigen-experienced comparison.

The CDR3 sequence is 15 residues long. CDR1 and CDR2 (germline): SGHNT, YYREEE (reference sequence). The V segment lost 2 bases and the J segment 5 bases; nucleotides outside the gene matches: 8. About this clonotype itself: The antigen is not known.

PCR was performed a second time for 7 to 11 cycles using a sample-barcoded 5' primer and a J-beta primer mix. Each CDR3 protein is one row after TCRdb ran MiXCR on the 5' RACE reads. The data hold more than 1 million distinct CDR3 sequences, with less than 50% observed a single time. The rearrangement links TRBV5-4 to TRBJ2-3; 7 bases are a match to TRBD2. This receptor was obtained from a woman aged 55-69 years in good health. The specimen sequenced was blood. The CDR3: CASSLAGLGQDTQYF. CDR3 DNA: TGTGCCAGCAGCTTAGCTGGACTAGGCCAAGATACGCAGTATTTT. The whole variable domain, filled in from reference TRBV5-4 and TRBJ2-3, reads ETGVTQSPTHLIKTRGQQVTLRCSSQSGHNTVSWYQQALGQGPQFIFQYYREEENGRGNFPPRFSGLQFPNYSSELNVNALELDDSALYLCASSLAGLGQDTQYFGPGTRLTVL.